The present TCR beta chain was sequenced within a study of Ad26.COV2.S vaccination and SARS-CoV-2 variants. Findings and caveats of the study: Estimates derived from TCR breadth and depth analyses may have underestimated total T cell responses. The authors reported substantial breadth in spike-specific CD8+ and CD4+ T cell responses after vaccination.

Treatment given: around 19 received Ad26.COV2.S at low or high dose, single or two shots; about five received placebo; per-sample allocation not given. Specimens were obtained on day 63 following the first vaccine or placebo injection. An 18-55-year-old adult in Boston served as donor. For this clone: Its antigen is not known.

This CDR3 region has 11 residues. V was cut by 3 bases and J by 1 base, with 1 base left in between. Profiled with immunoSEQ multiplex PCR; TCRdb holds only in-frame clones, not every one. Among approximately 350,000 clones listed, roughly 87% were seen once. This clonotype originated in a person between 18 and 60 years old who received the Ad26.COV2.S COVID-19 vaccine or a placebo. The source was peripheral blood, collected in a trial of Ad26.COV2.S vaccine versus placebo. This chain joins TRBV23-1 and TRBJ2-7; no firm D call. TRBV23-1 is an open reading frame whose function is uncertain. The CDR3 region is CASSQSYEQYF. In DNA form, the CDR3 reads TGCGCCAGCAGTCAGTCCTACGAGCAGTACTTC.